The entry below describes one TCR beta chain. Its antigen is not known. The read terminates 3 residues before the CDR3 end, so the remaining end is supplied by the germline J gene. This entry is derived from a study of Tregs in tolerant kidney transplant recipients. Only in-frame clones appear in the TCRdb table, and some are missing; sequencing was by immunoSEQ multiplex PCR. Its clone listing holds roughly 5,700 clones. Germline CDR1 is SEHNR and CDR2 is FQNEAQ (reference sequence). The CDR3 runs to 15 residues. Recipients received nonmyeloablative bone marrow transplants from related graft donors, with transient mixed chimerism. Study findings and constraints: Tregs expanded with activated donor B cells seemed most donor-specific.

This material consisted of CD4+ T cells from blood (PBMCs), taken about 15 months after the transplant. The chain couples TRBV7-9 to TRBJ1-2; 8 bases are shared with TRBD1. The sequence was obtained from a human patient who received a combined kidney and bone marrow transplant. Some T cells may be provided by the graft donor. This CDR3 is CASSSLAGGAGGYTF. The covered CDR3 bases are TGTGCCAGCAGTTCCCTCGCAGGGGGCGCGGGGGGC.